Included here is one TCR beta chain sequence, with context. Its antigen is currently unknown. The data derive from a study of T cell responses to AZD1222 COVID-19 vaccine. Study-level information: Second-dose intervals of approximately 4 or approximately 12 weeks were pooled. Study-level results: The study found Spike-specific TCR breadth and depth rose after two AZD1222 doses. At 160-218 and 743-854, vaccine-associated CD4 TCRs were dominant, and they spanned spike. Reportedly, close to half of spike-specific TCRs are directed against unmutated variant regions.

Libraries were prepared by immunoSEQ multiplex PCR; TCRdb keeps only in-frame clonotypes and omits some of them. Here the sample spans 130,000 or so clones, over 80% being singletons. The TCR sequence derives from an adult in good health. The source material was peripheral blood, sampled on day 0 of AZD1222 vaccination.

DNA for the CDR3: TGCGCCAGCAGCCCTGGACAGGGTGGTTCTGGGGCCAACGTCCTGACTTTC. Protein product: CASSPGQGGSGANVLTF. The V gene is TRBV5-1, the J gene TRBJ2-6, with 8 bases aligning to TRBD1. J gave up 1 base and V 4 bases, and 7 bases lay outside the gene matches. The CDR3 has 17 residues. Germline V gene sequence: CDR1 SGHRS, CDR2 YFSETQ.